The T cell receptor beta chain described here comes from a study of PD-1 blockade in classical Hodgkin lymphoma. About the study: Patients in the cohort were put on intravenous nivolumab, 3 mg/kg every 2 weeks.

A note on this clone: Its antigen is not known.

All the patients suffered relapse after autologous stem cell transplantation, and brentuximab vedotin exposure differed. Only in-frame clones appear in the TCRdb table, and some are missing; sequencing was by immunoSEQ multiplex PCR. The table has 25,000 to 30,000 clones, just under 80% seen once; the top ten hold around 32%. Broader study findings: The authors excluded patients who started nivolumab under 1 year after ASCT. Reported findings placed baseline TCR diversity lower in newly diagnosed patients (compared with healthy donors).

The sequence was collected from a human donor with classical Hodgkin lymphoma. This sample comprised peripheral blood mononuclear cells (PBMCs), obtained before the second cycle of nivolumab.

The CDR3 sequence is CASSYSGAGDTDTQYF. The CDR3 nucleotides are TGTGCCAGCAGTTACTCGGGAGCAGGGGATACAGATACGCAGTATTTT. V and J are TRBV6-5 and TRBJ2-3; TRBD1 is a possible D gene (6 bases). Germline lookup yields CDR1 MNHEY and CDR2 SVGAGI. The CDR3 spans 16 residues. V shed 0 bases and J shed 3 bases, with 13 bases lying between them.